The 29 T cell receptor beta chains below were found in one sample sequenced in a study of blood T cell repertoires in COVID-19. The repertoire was sequenced with immunoSEQ multiplex PCR; TCRdb's copy has only in-frame clones and lacks some. The sample includes around 190,000 clones, nearly 90% of them seen just once. Specimen: peripheral blood. The receptors were sampled from a man aged 50 to 60 with COVID-19, enrolled during active disease.

The chain couples TRBV7-7 to TRBJ2-2; no clear D. V dropped 5 bases and J dropped 1 base, with 5 bases sitting between them. CDR3 length: 13 residues. The germline gives CDR1 SSHAT, CDR2 FNYEAQ (reference sequence). The CDR3 DNA reads as TGTGCCAGCAGCCAGGAGAACACCGGGGAGCTGTTTTTT. Translated, it gives CASSQENTGELFF.

This chain links TRBV18 with TRBJ2-2, with D possibly TRBD1 on 6 matching bases. CDR3 length: 16 residues. V was trimmed by 4 bases and J by 1 base, leaving 13 bases between them. Germline CDR1 reads KGHSH; CDR2 reads LQKENI. The CDR3 region has the DNA TGTGCCAGCTCACGGTCGACAGGTTTGAACACCGGGGAGCTGTTTTTT. Translation gives CASSRSTGLNTGELFF. The full variable domain, with the rest looked up from reference TRBV18 and TRBJ2-2, is NAGVMQNPRHLVRRRGQEARLRCSPMKGHSHVYWYRQLPEEGLKFMVYLQKENIIDESGMPKERFSAEFPKEGPSILRIQQVVRGDSAAYFCASSRSTGLNTGELFFGEGSRLTVL.

The V call is TRBV4-1, the J call TRBJ2-1; possibly TRBD2 for D (6 bases). Trimming took 0 bases from V and 8 from J, leaving 20 bases between them. The CDR3 runs 17 residues. Germline V CDR1 and CDR2: MGHRA, YSYEKL. The CDR3 spells CASSQDQTSGPTDEQFF. The CDR3 region has the DNA TGCGCCAGCAGCCAAGATCAGACGAGCGGGCCCACGGATGAGCAGTTCTTC.

Written as DNA, the CDR3 is TGTGCCAGCAGTTTTGGATGGGGGCGCGCGAGCAATCAGCCCCAGCATTTT. Its translation: CASSFGWGRASNQPQHF. The chain has TRBV28 and TRBJ1-5; D perhaps matches TRBD1 (6 bases). Germline V gene sequence: CDR1 MDHEN, CDR2 SYDVKM. The CDR3 is 17 amino acids. Deletions cut 3 bases from V and 1 base from J, with 16 bases between. Full variable domain (outside the CDR3, taken from reference TRBV28 and TRBJ1-5): DVKVTQSSRYLVKRTGEKVFLECVQDMDHENMFWYRQDPGLGLRLIYFSYDVKMKEKGDIPEGYSVSREKKERFSLILESASTNQTSMYLCASSFGWGRASNQPQHFGDGTRLSIL.

This clone was found once. The chain uses TRBV5-4 and TRBJ2-7; D is possibly TRBD1 (7 bases). The CDR3 has 15 residues. Between the trimmed V and J ends, which lost 4 bases and 2 bases, there was a span of 16 bases. Germline V CDR1 and CDR2: SGHNT, YYREEE (reference sequence). The CDR3, as DNA: TGTGCCAGCAGCCGGGAGACAGGGAGGACCTACGAGCAGTACTTC. Translated, it gives CASSRETGRTYEQYF.

The chain recombines TRBV6-2 or TRBV6-3 with TRBJ2-2; D is unclear. V dropped 2 bases and J dropped 6 bases, with 4 bases sitting between them. Germline V CDR1 and CDR2: MNHEY, SVGEGT. This CDR3 is 12 amino acids long. The CDR3 DNA reads as TGTGCCAGCAGTTACCGGGCCGGGGAGCTGTTTTTT. The encoded protein is CASSYRAGELFF.

Only one count was recorded for this clone. The chain links TRBV7-2 to TRBJ1-4, with D perhaps matching TRBD1 (5 bases). V lost 5 bases to trimming and J lost 8 bases, with 12 bases between them. Germline assignment: CDR1 SGHTA and CDR2 FQGNSA. This CDR3 is 13 amino acids long. For the CDR3, the DNA is TGTGCCAGCAGCCGGGGGGAAGGAGAAAAACTGTTTTTT. Its translation is CASSRGEGEKLFF.

The chain has TRBV6-5 and TRBJ2-3; TRBD2 matches at 11 bases. J was trimmed by 4 bases and V by 10 bases; bases with no gene match: 4. Germline CDR1 reads MNHEY; CDR2 reads SVGAGI. The CDR3 is 13 amino acids. This CDR3 is CATYSGRADTQYF. The CDR3 nucleotides are TGTGCCACGTATAGCGGGAGGGCAGATACGCAGTATTTT.

The chain employs TRBV19 and TRBJ2-1; TRBD2 agrees at 7 bases. Germline CDR1 LNHDA, CDR2 SQIVND (reference sequence). V gave up 5 bases and J gave up 8 bases; unmatched junction bases: 15. This CDR3 comprises 16 residues. The CDR3 region is CASSVRGAGADYEQFF. CDR3 nucleotide sequence: TGTGCCAGTAGTGTGCGAGGGGCGGGAGCAGACTATGAGCAGTTCTTC.

The CDR3 is CATSDGLAGGQETQYF. Here the CDR3 DNA reads TGTGCCACCAGTGATGGGCTAGCGGGGGGGCAAGAGACCCAGTACTTC. The rearrangement links TRBV24-1 to TRBJ2-5, with 12 bases fitting TRBD2. This CDR3 region has 16 residues. V shed 3 bases and J 2 bases; nucleotides not matched to a gene: 3. Germline CDR1 and CDR2: KGHDR and SFDVKD.

This rearrangement joins TRBV6-5 to TRBJ2-3; TRBD2 agrees at 7 bases. V gave up 7 bases and J gave up 6 bases; unmatched junction bases: 13. The CDR3 has 15 residues. Germline lookup yields CDR1 MNHEY and CDR2 SVGAGI. CDR3 DNA sequence: TGTGCCAGCACTGGACCGGGGGGAGTTTCCGATACGCAGTATTTT. Translation gives CASTGPGGVSDTQYF.

This rearrangement joins TRBV11-2 to TRBJ1-4; D unclear. V was shortened by 5 bases and J by 3 bases, with 4 bases between the two germline ends. The CDR3 is made up of 12 amino acids. Germline CDR1 is SGHAT and CDR2 is FQNNGV. Written as DNA, the CDR3 is TGTGCCAGCAGCCGGGCTAATGAAAAACTGTTTTTT. It yields the protein CASSRANEKLFF.

The chain combines TRBV6-5 with TRBJ2-1; the D gene is possibly TRBD1 (9 bases). The CDR3 covers 14 residues. The germline V gene has CDR1 MNHEY and CDR2 SVGAGI. V was cut by 8 bases and J by 7 bases, with 18 bases left in between. The CDR3 reads CASSGGTGMNEQFF. CDR3 sequence (DNA): TGTGCCAGCTCGGGAGGGACAGGGATGAATGAGCAGTTCTTC.

The chain combines TRBV27 with TRBJ2-1; TRBD2 matches at 14 bases. The CDR3 is 13 amino acids. With 5 bases clipped from V and 15 bases from J, the junction kept 6 bases outside the gene matches. CDR1 and CDR2 (germline): MNHEY, SMNVEV (reference sequence). The CDR3 DNA reads TGTGCCAGCAGTCCCGGACTAGCGGGGGGCCGGTTCTTC. It is translated as CASSPGLAGGRFF.

V and J are TRBV9 and TRBJ1-2; D is possibly TRBD1 (6 bases). V was trimmed by 0 bases and J by 5 bases, leaving 14 bases between them. From germline, CDR1 is SGDLS and CDR2 YYNGEE. This CDR3 comprises 15 residues. CDR3: CASSVAGEGDYGYTF. For the CDR3, the DNA is TGTGCCAGCAGCGTAGCAGGGGAGGGTGATTATGGCTACACCTTC. The full variable domain, in which reference TRBV9 and TRBJ1-2 provide the parts outside the CDR3, is DSGVTQTPKHLITATGQRVTLRCSPRSGDLSVYWYQQSLDQGLQFLIQYYNGEERAKGNILERFSAQQFPDLHSELNLSSLELGDSALYFCASSVAGEGDYGYTFGSGTRLTVV.

This clone was seen only a few times. This chain joins TRBV10-2 and TRBJ1-3; possibly TRBD1 for D (5 bases). The CDR3 has 14 amino acids. The V end was cut by 4 bases, the J end by 4 bases, with 11 bases between. Germline loops: CDR1 WSHSY, CDR2 SAAADI. CDR3 coding DNA: TGCGCCAGCAGTGGGGGACTCGAGGGAAACACCATATATTTT. It codes for CASSGGLEGNTIYF.

The genes are TRBV3-1 (or the pseudogene TRBV3-2) and TRBJ1-4, with 10 bases that match TRBD1. CDR1 is LGHDT, CDR2 YNNKEL, per germline (reference sequence). The J segment lost 7 bases and the V segment lost 1 base, leaving 3 bases of the junction unmatched. The CDR3 covers 15 residues. The DNA of the CDR3 is TGTGCCAGCAGCCAAGGGGGGACAGGGGTTGAAAAACTGTTTTTT. Residues: CASSQGGTGVEKLFF.

This clone appeared once. The chain is built from TRBV27 and TRBJ2-2, with 9 bases that match TRBD2. CDR3 length equals 16 residues. Germline V CDR1 and CDR2: MNHEY, SMNVEV (reference sequence). J lost 3 bases, V lost 5 bases, and 7 bases had no gene match. The CDR3 region is CASSLSSGAYTGELFF. DNA of the CDR3: TGTGCCAGCAGTCTTTCTAGCGGGGCTTACACCGGGGAGCTGTTTTTT.

This rearrangement joins TRBV9 to TRBJ1-4, with D unclear. V was shortened by 0 bases and J by 1 base, with 4 bases between the two germline ends. The length of the CDR3 is 14 residues. Germline V gives CDR1 SGDLS, CDR2 YYNGEE. The CDR3 protein is CASSVDLTNEKLFF. CDR3 bases: TGTGCCAGCAGCGTAGACTTAACTAATGAAAAACTGTTTTTT.

The V gene is TRBV6-5, the J gene TRBJ1-3; D is possibly TRBD1 (6 bases). V lost 4 bases and J lost 4, with 14 bases in between. This CDR3 spans 15 amino acids. Germline V gene sequence: CDR1 MNHEY, CDR2 SVGAGI. The CDR3 reads CASSFGRGSGNTIYF. In DNA, the CDR3 is TGTGCCAGCAGTTTCGGCAGGGGTTCGGGAAACACCATATATTTT.

The rearrangement joins TRBV6-2 or TRBV6-3 to TRBJ2-5; 7 bases fit TRBD1. J gave up 5 bases and V 4 bases, and 10 bases lay outside the gene matches. Germline-derived CDR1 and CDR2 are MNHEY and SVGEGT. CDR3 length equals 15 residues. The DNA for the CDR3 is TGTGCCAGCAGTTTCGGACAGGAGGCGGTTGAGACCCAGTACTTC. Protein sequence: CASSFGQEAVETQYF.

This sequence joins TRBV6-5 and TRBJ1-1; 9 nucleotides align to TRBD1. Germline V CDR1 and CDR2: MNHEY, SVGAGI. The CDR3 loop spans 14 amino acids. With V trimmed by 6 bases and J by 8 bases, 10 bases remained unmatched. Written as DNA, the CDR3 is TGTGCCAGCAGAATTGATAGACAGGGGGGAGAAGCTTTCTTT. Translation gives CASRIDRQGGEAFF.

A single count supports this clone. Other nucleotide sequences in the sample specify the same CDR3. The chain recombines TRBV7-3 with TRBJ2-3; 7 bases agree with TRBD2. Germline V gives CDR1 SGHTA, CDR2 FQGTGA. The length of the CDR3 is 14 residues. V was pared by 2 bases and J by 3 bases, with 2 bases of the junction left unmatched. The CDR3 region has the DNA TGTGCCAGCAGCTTAGGTAGCGGGACAGATACGCAGTATTTT. This gives the protein CASSLGSGTDTQYF.

The chain joins TRBV3-1 (or the pseudogene TRBV3-2) to TRBJ1-1; possible D gene TRBD1, 5 bases. Trimming cost V 0 bases and J 4 bases, with 12 bases left between them. The CDR3 covers 15 residues. From germline, CDR1 is LGHDT and CDR2 YNNKEL (reference sequence). CDR3 coding DNA: TGTGCCAGCAGCCAAGAGGGGTGGGGCGGCACTGAAGCTTTCTTT. Translated, it gives CASSQEGWGGTEAFF.

The V gene is TRBV4-2, the J gene TRBJ2-3; TRBD2 matches at 14 bases. The CDR3 is 20 amino acids. From germline, CDR1 is LGHNA and CDR2 YNFKEQ. J lost 2 bases, V lost 0 bases, and 10 bases had no gene match. CDR3 in DNA: TGTGCCAGCAGCCAAGACCAGGGACTAGCGGGAGACACACACACAGATACGCAGTATTTT. It is translated as CASSQDQGLAGDTHTDTQYF.

A note on this clone: Other DNA sequences within the sample encode an identical CDR3. This chain uses TRBV4-1 with TRBJ1-1; D unclear. Germline V lookup: CDR1 MGHRA, CDR2 YSYEKL. Trimming cost V 0 bases and J 0 bases, with 8 bases left between them. This CDR3 has 15 amino acids. Written as DNA, the CDR3 is TGCGCCAGCAGCCAAGATCCGGGTTTGAACACTGAAGCTTTCTTT. It encodes CASSQDPGLNTEAFF.

V is TRBV3-1 (or the pseudogene TRBV3-2) and J is TRBJ2-7; TRBD1 aligns across 8 bases. Losses at the gene ends were 4 bases for V and 6 bases for J; bases not matched to a gene: 14. CDR3 size: 16 residues. The V gene's germline CDR1 is LGHDT and CDR2 YNNKEL (reference sequence). CDR3 sequence: CASSLHRTGFAVEQYF. DNA for the CDR3: TGTGCCAGCAGCCTACATAGGACAGGGTTCGCGGTCGAGCAGTACTTC.

The chain links TRBV6-5 to TRBJ2-7; 10 bases align to TRBD2. Trimming cost V 4 bases and J 6 bases; bases outside gene matches: 12. Germline lookup yields CDR1 MNHEY and CDR2 SVGAGI. This CDR3 has 16 amino acids. The CDR3 here is CASSSPGVAGGLEQYF. In DNA form, the CDR3 reads TGTGCCAGCAGTTCTCCCGGCGTAGCGGGAGGTCTCGAGCAGTACTTC.

The chain joins TRBV3-1 (or the pseudogene TRBV3-2) to TRBJ2-7, with 8 positions matching TRBD1. The J segment lost 3 bases and the V segment lost 4 bases, leaving 11 bases of the junction unmatched. The germline V gene encodes CDR1 LGHDT and CDR2 YNNKEL (reference sequence). The CDR3 totals 16 residues. CDR3 amino acids: CASSRVPGGAIYEQYF. CDR3 nucleotides: TGTGCCAGCAGCCGAGTACCAGGGGGCGCGATCTACGAGCAGTACTTC.